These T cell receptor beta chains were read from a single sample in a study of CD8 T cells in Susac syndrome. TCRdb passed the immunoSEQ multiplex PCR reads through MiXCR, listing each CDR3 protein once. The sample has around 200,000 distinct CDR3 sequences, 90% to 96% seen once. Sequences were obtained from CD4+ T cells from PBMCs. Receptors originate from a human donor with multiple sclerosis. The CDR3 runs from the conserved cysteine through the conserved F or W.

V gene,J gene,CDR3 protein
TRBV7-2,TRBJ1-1,CASSLVYGATTEAFF
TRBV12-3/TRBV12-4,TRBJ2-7,CASSLDRVREQYF
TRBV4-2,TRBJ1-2,CASSQDLGGDGSYGYTF
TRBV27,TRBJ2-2,CASSLFGLAGANTGELFF
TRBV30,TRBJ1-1,CAWTGQWGTEAFF
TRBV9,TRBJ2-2,CASSTRGGAGGELFF
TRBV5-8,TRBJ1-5,CASSLSGAGVEQPQHF
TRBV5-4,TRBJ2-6,CASSLAGAGANVLTF
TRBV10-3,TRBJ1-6,CAISEGGYSPLHF
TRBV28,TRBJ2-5,CASSLGPRTQETQYF
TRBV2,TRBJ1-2,CASGLNLYGYTF
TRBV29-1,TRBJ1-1,CSGSGPGGGTEAFF
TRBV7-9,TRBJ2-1,CASSFGTVEYNEQFF
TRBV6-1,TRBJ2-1,CATSWTDYNEQFF
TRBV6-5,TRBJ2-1,CASSYSRTSPNEQFF
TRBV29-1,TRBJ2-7,CSVGGTSYEQYF
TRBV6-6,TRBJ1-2,CASTTMGNGYTF
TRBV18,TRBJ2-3,CASSPTGSTDTQYF
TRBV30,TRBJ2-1,CAWSYTYLARDNEQFF
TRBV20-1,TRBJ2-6,CSARNAERSGANVLTF
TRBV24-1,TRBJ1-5,CATGVPGREPQHF
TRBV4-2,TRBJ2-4,CASSQDRTGLNIQYF
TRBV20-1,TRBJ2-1,CSAPHPSSYNEQFF
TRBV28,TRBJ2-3,CASSPPGRQTDTQYF
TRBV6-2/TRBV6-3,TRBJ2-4,CASSYSGTVGIQYF
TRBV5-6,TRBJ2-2,CASSLRSLLAGELFF
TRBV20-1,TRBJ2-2,CSALNPIGRGGELFF
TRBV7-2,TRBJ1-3,CASSLRAGNTIYF
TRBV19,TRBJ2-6,CATGGAGVANVLTF
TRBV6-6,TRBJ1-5,CASTQGGGLGNQPQHF
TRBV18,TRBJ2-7,CASSRAGQLGEQYF
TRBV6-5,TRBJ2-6,CASSYDSPGSGANVLTF
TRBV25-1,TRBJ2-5,CASSEQGVETQYF
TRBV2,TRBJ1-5,CASSETGTGGFNQPQHF
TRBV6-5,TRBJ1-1,CASSYGFEDTEAFF
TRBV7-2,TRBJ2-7,CASSPYYEQYF
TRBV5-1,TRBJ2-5,CASSHDSTETQYF
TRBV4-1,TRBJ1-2,CASSQPAGSGYGYTF
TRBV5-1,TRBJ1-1,CASNGGTNTEAFF
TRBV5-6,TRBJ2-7,CASSLRVHLDGEQYF
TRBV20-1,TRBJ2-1,CSAKEVRSYNEQFF
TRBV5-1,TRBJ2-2,CASSYIPQGGNTGELFF
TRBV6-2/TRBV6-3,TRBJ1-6,CASSLRDRNSPLHF
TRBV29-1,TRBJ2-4,CSVVPLAKNIQYF
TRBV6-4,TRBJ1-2,CASSDGYYGYTF
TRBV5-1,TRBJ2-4,CASSLVTPRDIQYF
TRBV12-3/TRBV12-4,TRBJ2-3,CASSPRDRGDTQYF
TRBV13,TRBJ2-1,CASSLVGLAGGNEQFF
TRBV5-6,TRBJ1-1,CASSYSLIEAFF
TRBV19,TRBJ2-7,CASHAGGQGEQYF
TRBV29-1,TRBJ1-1,CSVTLEANTEAFF
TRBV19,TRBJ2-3,CASSTNRYTQYF
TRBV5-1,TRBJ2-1,CASSSISGEQFF
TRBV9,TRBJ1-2,CASSGGPPVFYNYGYTF
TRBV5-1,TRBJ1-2,CASSSGQGAHNYGYTF
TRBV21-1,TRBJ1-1,CAIPSKGLEAFF
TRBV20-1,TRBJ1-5,CSAPGQGAGQPQHF
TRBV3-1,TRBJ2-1,CASSQNAGVGEQFF
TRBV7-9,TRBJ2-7,CASSPPGGTSAGEQYF